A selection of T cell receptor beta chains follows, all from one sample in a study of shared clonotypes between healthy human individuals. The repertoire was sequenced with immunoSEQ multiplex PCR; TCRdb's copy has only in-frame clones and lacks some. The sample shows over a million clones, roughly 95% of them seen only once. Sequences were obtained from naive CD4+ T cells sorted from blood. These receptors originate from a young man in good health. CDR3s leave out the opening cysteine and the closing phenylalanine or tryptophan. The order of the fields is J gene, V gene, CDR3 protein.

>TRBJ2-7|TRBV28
ASSRRDGDYEQY
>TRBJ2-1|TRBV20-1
SASFYNEQF
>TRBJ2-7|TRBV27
ASSRHRDEQY
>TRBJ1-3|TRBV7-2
ASSRTGVTQLSGNTIY
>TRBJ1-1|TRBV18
ASSSRTGRDTEAF
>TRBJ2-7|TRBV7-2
ASSFRDYLSYEQY
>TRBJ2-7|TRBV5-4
ASSLSGTSNYEQY
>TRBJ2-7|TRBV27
ASSSRGRPLYEQY
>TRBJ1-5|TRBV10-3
AAGPGGQPQH
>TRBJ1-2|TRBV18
ASSSRTGSNYGYT
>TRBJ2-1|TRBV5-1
ASSLVAGGPYNEQF
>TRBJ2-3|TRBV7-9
ASRAVGGTDTQY
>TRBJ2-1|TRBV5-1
ASSLASGVMYNEQF
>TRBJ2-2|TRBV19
ASSISRELF
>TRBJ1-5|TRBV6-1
ASSGTSRRGNQPQH
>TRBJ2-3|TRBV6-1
ASSAAFNTDTQY